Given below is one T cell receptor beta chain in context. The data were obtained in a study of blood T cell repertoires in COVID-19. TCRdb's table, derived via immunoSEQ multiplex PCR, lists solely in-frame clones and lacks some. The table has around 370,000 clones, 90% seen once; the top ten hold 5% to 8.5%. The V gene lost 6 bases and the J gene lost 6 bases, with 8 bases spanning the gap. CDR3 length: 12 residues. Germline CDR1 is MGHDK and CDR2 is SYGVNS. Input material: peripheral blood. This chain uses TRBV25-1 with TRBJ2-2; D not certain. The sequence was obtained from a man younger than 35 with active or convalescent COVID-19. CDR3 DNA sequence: TGTGCCAGCAGACTCGGAGCCGGGGAGCTGTTTTTT. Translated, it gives CASRLGAGELFF. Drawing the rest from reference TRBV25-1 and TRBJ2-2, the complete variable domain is EADIYQTPRYLVIGTGKKITLECSQTMGHDKMYWYQQDPGMELHLIHYSYGVNSTEKGDLSSESTVSRIRTEHFPLTLESARPSHTSQYLCASRLGAGELFFGEGSRLTVL.